This TCR beta chain was retrieved from a study of cytomegalovirus exposure and HLA in healthy donors. The V segment lost 3 bases and the J segment 7 bases; nucleotides outside the gene matches: 11. Germline V gives CDR1 KGHSH, CDR2 LQKENI. The CDR3 runs 16 residues. Vbeta (60) and Jbeta (13) primers were used in the PCR. Here immunoSEQ multiplex PCR was the method, and the copy in TCRdb shows in-frame clones only, minus some. The data show 150,000 to 180,000 clones, about four fifths seen once. Study-level results: There were a few CMV-associated chains whose specificity for CMV antigens was confirmed in vitro. TCR beta sequences reportedly predicted most subjects' HLA-A and HLA-B alleles accurately.

Worth noting for this clone: Its cognate antigen is unknown.

This TCR derives from a man younger than 35 in good health and CMV-seronegative. Input material: PBMCs. The chain links TRBV18 to TRBJ2-7; 11 bases fit TRBD1. The CDR3 is CASSPPGQGVGGEQYF. The DNA of the CDR3 is TGTGCCAGCTCACCCCCGGGACAGGGGGTTGGGGGTGAGCAGTACTTC.